Listed here are 29 T cell receptor beta chains from one sample, sequenced in a study of technical replicates of blood from a few donors. The method was immunoSEQ multiplex PCR; TCRdb's version includes in-frame clones alone and lacks a portion of them. The table records 85,000 to 95,000 clones, 90% to 96% of them present only once. The specimen sequenced was T cells isolated from PBMCs. These receptor sequences come from a human donor in good health.

This chain connects TRBV18 to TRBJ1-5; D perhaps matches TRBD1 (6 bases). The V gene lost 3 bases and the J gene lost 7 bases, with 10 bases spanning the gap. The CDR3 runs to 13 residues. Germline CDR1 is KGHSH and CDR2 is LQKENI. Here the CDR3 reads CASSPPRGQPQHF. CDR3 bases: TGTGCCAGCTCACCGCCCAGGGGCCAGCCCCAGCATTTT.

The J gene is TRBJ1-1, the V gene TRBV4-2, with 12 bases identical to TRBD1. This CDR3 contains 16 residues. V lost 3 bases and J lost 1; bases outside the gene matches: 3. The germline V gene has CDR1 LGHNA and CDR2 YNFKEQ. The CDR3 nucleotides are TGTGCCAGCAGCCAGGGACAGGGGGCCGGGAACACTGAAGCTTTCTTT. Translation gives CASSQGQGAGNTEAFF.

V usage is TRBV27 and J usage is TRBJ1-2; D may be TRBD1 (6 bases). Germline V gene lookup returns CDR1 MNHEY and CDR2 SMNVEV (reference sequence). This CDR3 comprises 14 residues. V dropped 4 bases and J dropped 8 bases, with 17 bases sitting between them. CDR3 in amino acids: CASSSSTGFNGYTF. DNA of the CDR3: TGTGCCAGCAGTTCCTCCACAGGGTTTAACGGCTACACCTTC.

The V and J genes are TRBV6-1 and TRBJ1-2; no firm D call. Germline CDR1 MNHNS, CDR2 SASEGT. The V end lost 1 base, the J end lost 5 bases, and 8 bases lay between the germline ends. This CDR3 comprises 13 residues. CDR3 in DNA: TGTGCCAGCAGTGAAGGGGGAGTGTATGGCTACACCTTC. This gives the protein CASSEGGVYGYTF.

The J gene is TRBJ1-2, the V gene TRBV10-3; the D gene is possibly TRBD1 (5 bases). The V and J ends lost 8 bases and 0 bases respectively, with 19 bases between them. This CDR3 has 16 amino acids. CDR1 and CDR2 from the germline V gene are ENHRY and SYGVKD. The CDR3 is CAIWPEGEGANYGYTF. The DNA for the CDR3 is TGTGCCATCTGGCCGGAAGGGGAGGGAGCTAACTATGGCTACACCTTC.

The CDR3 loop is CASSYPETQYF. The CDR3 coding sequence is TGTGCCAGCAGTTACCCGGAGACCCAGTACTTC. J is TRBJ2-5 and V is TRBV6-6; D is uncertain. CDR1 and CDR2 from the germline V gene are MNHNY and SVGAGI (reference sequence). The CDR3 has 11 residues. V was clipped by 2 bases and J by 5 bases, with 3 bases between them.

The chain links TRBV21-1 to TRBJ2-2; the DNA was not used to check the table's D call, TRBD2. TRBV21-1 corresponds to a pseudogene. There are 15 residues in the CDR3. CDR3 nucleotide sequence: TGTGCCAGCAGCAAGTTAGCGGGAGTTGCCGGGGAGCTGTTTTTT. Its translation: CASSKLAGVAGELFF.

This rearrangement joins TRBV5-6 to TRBJ2-7, with TRBD2 as a possible D gene (6 bases). The CDR3 consists of 12 residues. Germline-derived CDR1 and CDR2 are SGHDT and YYEEEE. V lost 3 bases, J lost 3 bases, and 7 bases lay in between. CDR3 bases: TGTGCCAGCAGCTGGGGAGGCTACGAGCAGTACTTC. Translation gives CASSWGGYEQYF.

The genes are TRBV25-1 and TRBJ1-1; no firm D call. CDR1 MGHDK and CDR2 SYGVNS come from the germline V gene. Trimming pared 4 bases from V and 0 bases from J, leaving 12 bases between. CDR3 size: 15 residues. The CDR3 loop reads CASSALAPLNTEAFF. CDR3 bases: TGTGCCAGCAGTGCCCTTGCGCCTTTGAACACTGAAGCTTTCTTT.

This clone was observed a single time. The chain uses TRBV11-2 and TRBJ2-3; D is possibly TRBD2 (6 bases). The CDR3 is 14 amino acids. Germline values: CDR1 SGHAT, CDR2 FQNNGV. The V gene lost 6 bases and the J gene lost 3 bases, with 13 bases spanning the gap. DNA of the CDR3: TGTGCCAGCAGTTATACCGGGACTACAGATACGCAGTATTTT. It encodes CASSYTGTTDTQYF.

This chain connects TRBV7-8 to TRBJ2-3, with TRBD2 matching over 11 bases. The junction had 4 bases not matched to a gene; V was cut back by 0 bases and J by 2 bases. CDR1 SGHVS and CDR2 FQNEAQ come from the germline V gene. CDR3 length equals 17 residues. The CDR3 here is CASSLALAGAFTDTQYF. The CDR3 DNA is TGTGCCAGCAGCTTAGCACTAGCGGGAGCCTTCACAGATACGCAGTATTTT.

This clone was counted once. The genes are TRBV7-7 and TRBJ2-2; 7 positions match TRBD1. The junction had 7 bases not matched to a gene; V was cut back by 5 bases and J by 4 bases. The length of the CDR3 is 15 residues. CDR1 SSHAT and CDR2 FNYEAQ come from the germline V gene (reference sequence). The CDR3 spells CASSHRQGSTGELFF. The CDR3 nucleotides are TGTGCCAGCAGCCACAGACAGGGTAGCACCGGGGAGCTGTTTTTT.

A single count supports this clone. The V gene is TRBV4-1, the J gene TRBJ2-7, with 7 positions matching TRBD2. V dropped 0 bases and J dropped 2; count of bases not matched to a gene: 4. This CDR3 is built from 15 residues. Germline-derived CDR1 and CDR2 are MGHRA and YSYEKL. As DNA, the CDR3 is TGCGCCAGCAGCCAAGATAGCGGGTTTCCCTACGAGCAGTACTTC. It translates to CASSQDSGFPYEQYF.

The chain links TRBV4-2 to TRBJ2-7; D remains ambiguous. CDR3 length equals 12 residues. Germline V CDR1 and CDR2: LGHNA, YNFKEQ. V lost 4 bases, J lost 2 bases, and 6 bases lay in between. The CDR3 sequence: CASSPRAYEQYF. DNA for the CDR3: TGTGCCAGCAGCCCCCGGGCCTACGAGCAGTACTTC.

The chain is built from TRBV5-1 and TRBJ2-7; 8 nucleotides align to TRBD1. V dropped 1 base and J dropped 7; count of bases not matched to a gene: 10. CDR1 and CDR2 from the germline V gene are SGHRS and YFSETQ. The CDR3 is made up of 15 amino acids. The CDR3 reads CASSLRQGAGREQYF. The CDR3 DNA reads as TGCGCCAGCAGCTTGAGGCAGGGGGCAGGCCGGGAGCAGTACTTC.

The V gene is TRBV14, the J gene TRBJ1-2; D not resolved. This CDR3 has 15 residues. V was cut by 4 bases and J by 8 bases, with 20 bases left in between. Germline V gene sequence: CDR1 SGHDN, CDR2 FVKESK. In DNA, the CDR3 is TGTGCCAGCAGCCCCATGGAGGGTATGCTACTAGGCTACACCTTC. This encodes CASSPMEGMLLGYTF.

V gene TRBV29-1 combines with J gene TRBJ2-7, with 7 bases aligning to TRBD2. With V trimmed by 6 bases and J by 2 bases, 7 bases remained unmatched. Per the germline V gene, CDR1 is SQVTM and CDR2 is ANQGSEA. This CDR3 contains 13 residues. The CDR3, as DNA: TGCAGCGTCCGATCTAGCGGAACCTACGAGCAGTACTTC. Translated, it gives CSVRSSGTYEQYF.

The chain joins TRBV9 to TRBJ2-5, with D maybe TRBD1 (6 bases). The ends were cut back, 4 bases at V and 5 bases at J, with 15 bases in the middle. The CDR3 has 14 residues. Germline assignment: CDR1 SGDLS and CDR2 YYNGEE. CDR3 DNA sequence: TGTGCCAGCAGCACCCGGTATGGGGGCGAGACCCAGTACTTC. Protein: CASSTRYGGETQYF.

V usage is TRBV10-3 and J usage is TRBJ2-1; D not certain. CDR1 and CDR2 (germline): ENHRY, SYGVKD. This CDR3 spans 11 amino acids. The V and J ends lost 7 bases and 4 bases respectively, with 5 bases between them. The CDR3 is CAITGYNEQFF. Here the CDR3 DNA reads TGTGCCATCACCGGTTACAATGAGCAGTTCTTC.

The chain employs TRBV19 and TRBJ2-7; possibly TRBD1 for D (5 bases). Germline lookup yields CDR1 LNHDA and CDR2 SQIVND (reference sequence). V lost 6 bases to trimming and J lost 1 base, with 10 bases between them. The CDR3 totals 13 residues. The CDR3 spells CASRSGPSYEQYF. CDR3 DNA: TGTGCCAGTAGATCAGGGCCATCCTACGAGCAGTACTTC.

Here the CDR3 reads CATRTGVNEKLFF. CDR3 sequence (DNA): TGTGCCACCCGGACAGGAGTAAATGAAAAACTGTTTTTT. The gene calls are TRBV19 and TRBJ1-4; TRBD1 matches at 7 bases. V shed 10 bases and J 5 bases; nucleotides not matched to a gene: 7. CDR3 length equals 13 residues. Looked up from germline, CDR1 is LNHDA and CDR2 is SQIVND (reference sequence).

The chain carries TRBV4-2 and TRBJ2-7; 12 bases are shared with TRBD2. The CDR3 has 14 amino acids. From germline, CDR1 is LGHNA and CDR2 YNFKEQ. Trimming removed 2 bases from V and 4 bases from J; junction bases left unmatched: 0. CDR3 sequence (DNA): TGTGCCAGCAGCCAAACTAGCGGGAGGTACGAGCAGTACTTC. Protein: CASSQTSGRYEQYF.

J is TRBJ2-5 and V is TRBV6-1, with a weak D call TRBD1 (6 bases). Between the trimmed V and J ends, which lost 7 bases and 0 bases, there was a span of 15 bases. Looked up from germline, CDR1 is MNHNS and CDR2 is SASEGT. This CDR3 is built from 15 residues. This CDR3 is CASTLSGTYQETQYF. DNA for the CDR3: TGTGCCAGCACTCTTTCCGGGACATACCAAGAGACCCAGTACTTC.

V gene TRBV5-1 combines with J gene TRBJ1-1; 8 bases are a match to TRBD1. The CDR3 is 15 amino acids. CDR1 and CDR2 (germline): SGHRS, YFSETQ. With 4 bases clipped from V and 0 bases from J, the junction kept 5 bases outside the gene matches. CDR3: CASSDRGGMNTEAFF. The CDR3 region has the DNA TGCGCCAGCAGCGACAGGGGAGGCATGAACACTGAAGCTTTCTTT. The whole variable domain, filled in from reference TRBV5-1 and TRBJ1-1, reads KAGVTQTPRYLIKTRGQQVTLSCSPISGHRSVSWYQQTPGQGLQFLFEYFSETQRNKGNFPGRFSGRQFSNSRSEMNVSTLELGDSALYLCASSDRGGMNTEAFFGQGTRLTVV.

The J gene is TRBJ2-1, the V gene TRBV4-1; 8 nucleotides align to TRBD2. The V gene's germline CDR1 is MGHRA and CDR2 YSYEKL. With V trimmed by 1 base and J by 4 bases, 15 bases remained unmatched. CDR3 size: 19 residues. CDR3 sequence reads: CASSQGGGTGTRPYNEQFF. The CDR3 nucleotides read TGCGCCAGCAGCCAAGGCGGTGGCACCGGGACTAGACCTTACAATGAGCAGTTCTTC.

This sequence joins TRBV4-3 and TRBJ2-1, with D hard to call. V lost 0 bases and J lost 6, with 6 bases in between. The CDR3 is 13 amino acids. Germline CDR1 is LGHNA and CDR2 is YSLEER. The CDR3 region has the DNA TGCGCCAGCAGCCAAGACCAGGTCAATGAGCAGTTCTTC. Its protein product is CASSQDQVNEQFF.

This chain connects TRBV28 to TRBJ1-1; weak D call: TRBD1 (6 bases). The germline gives CDR1 MDHEN, CDR2 SYDVKM. Trimming removed 4 bases at V and 10 bases at J, with 19 bases between. The CDR3 length is 14 residues. CDR3 amino acids: CASSSGNTGTRAFF. The CDR3, as DNA: TGTGCCAGCAGTTCGGGTAATACAGGGACGAGAGCTTTCTTT. Looking up the rest from reference TRBV28 and TRBJ1-1 gives the full variable domain: DVKVTQSSRYLVKRTGEKVFLECVQDMDHENMFWYRQDPGLGLRLIYFSYDVKMKEKGDIPEGYSVSREKKERFSLILESASTNQTSMYLCASSSGNTGTRAFFGQGTRLTVV.

This chain joins TRBV6-6 and TRBJ2-3; D is possibly TRBD2 (5 bases). The CDR3 is made up of 12 amino acids. With 8 bases removed from V and 4 bases from J, the gap between germline ends came to 10 bases. The germline V gene encodes CDR1 MNHNY and CDR2 SVGAGI (reference sequence). Here the CDR3 reads CASGQEADTQYF. The CDR3 bases are TGTGCCAGCGGGCAGGAGGCAGATACGCAGTATTTT.

The gene calls are TRBV30 and TRBJ1-2, with 12 positions matching TRBD1. Germline V gene lookup returns CDR1 GTSNPN and CDR2 SVGIG (reference sequence). The CDR3 has 14 residues. Trimming at V came to 4 bases and at J to 4 bases, leaving 4 bases not matched to a gene. CDR3 in DNA: TGTGCCTGGACTAGGGACAGGGGGCTCTATGGCTACACCTTC. Encoded protein: CAWTRDRGLYGYTF. The complete variable domain, with remaining parts taken from reference TRBV30 and TRBJ1-2, reads SQTIHQWPATLVQPVGSPLSLECTVEGTSNPNLYWYRQAAGRGLQLLFYSVGIGQISSEVPQNLSASRPQDRQFILSSKKLLLSDSGFYLCAWTRDRGLYGYTFGSGTRLTVV.